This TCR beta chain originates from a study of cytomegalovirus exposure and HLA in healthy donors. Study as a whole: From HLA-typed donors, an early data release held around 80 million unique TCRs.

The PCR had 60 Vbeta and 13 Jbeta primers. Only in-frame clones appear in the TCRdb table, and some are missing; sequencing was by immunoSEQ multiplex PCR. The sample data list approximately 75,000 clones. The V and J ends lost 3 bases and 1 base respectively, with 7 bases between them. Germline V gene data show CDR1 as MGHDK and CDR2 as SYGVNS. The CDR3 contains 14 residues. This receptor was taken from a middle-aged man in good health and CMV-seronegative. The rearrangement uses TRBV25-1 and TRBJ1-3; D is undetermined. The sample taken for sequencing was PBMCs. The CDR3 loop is CASSDPGSGNTIYF. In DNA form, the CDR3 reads TGTGCCAGCAGTGACCCGGGGTCTGGAAACACCATATATTTT.